The 6 T cell receptor beta chains given below trace back to one sample, sequenced in a study of cytomegalovirus exposure and HLA in healthy donors. Use of 60 Vbeta and 13 Jbeta primers characterized the PCR. Only in-frame clones appear in the TCRdb table, and some are missing; sequencing was by immunoSEQ multiplex PCR. Among 100,000 to 150,000 clones, 6.5% to 9.5% were seen once, and the ten largest hold 6% to 7.5%. Sequencing was done on a sample of PBMCs. Source of these receptors: a woman aged 40 to 49 in good health and CMV-seropositive.

The chain is built from TRBV11-2 and TRBJ1-2; D remains unclear. Germline loops: CDR1 SGHAT, CDR2 FQNNGV. The germline V and J ends were trimmed by 2 bases and 6 bases, with 10 bases remaining between them. The CDR3 loop spans 13 amino acids. The CDR3 spells CASSLLLRDGYTF. Written as DNA, the CDR3 is TGTGCCAGCAGCTTATTACTGAGGGATGGCTACACCTTC.

This clone has a handful of counts. V usage is TRBV11-2 and J usage is TRBJ2-5; D is ambiguous. Germline CDR1 reads SGHAT; CDR2 reads FQNNGV. The CDR3 length is 14 residues. V shed 5 bases and J shed 5 bases, with 15 bases lying between them. CDR3: CASSPIAPGETQYF. The CDR3 nucleotides are TGTGCCAGCAGCCCGATAGCTCCTGGGGAGACCCAGTACTTC. The complete variable domain, with remaining parts taken from reference TRBV11-2 and TRBJ2-5, reads EAGVAQSPRYKIIEKRQSVAFWCNPISGHATLYWYQQILGQGPKLLIQFQNNGVVDDSQLPKDRFSAERLKGVDSTLKIQPAKLEDSAVYLCASSPIAPGETQYFGPGTRLLVL.

CDR3 amino acids: CASSITGEYEQYF. CDR3 nucleotides: TGTGCCAGTAGTATTACAGGGGAATACGAGCAGTACTTC. This chain uses TRBV19 with TRBJ2-7; 7 nucleotides line up with TRBD1. The germline gives CDR1 LNHDA, CDR2 SQIVND (reference sequence). The CDR3 is made up of 13 amino acids. The V gene end was trimmed by 3 bases and the J gene end by 4 bases; junction bases not matched to a gene: 3. Drawing the rest from reference TRBV19 and TRBJ2-7, the complete variable domain is DGGITQSPKYLFRKEGQNVTLSCEQNLNHDAMYWYRQDPGQGLRLIYYSQIVNDFQKGDIAEGYSVSREKKESFPLTVTSAQKNPTAFYLCASSITGEYEQYFGPGTRLTVT.

The chain is built from TRBV18 and TRBJ2-5; the match to TRBD2 covers 8 bases. This CDR3 comprises 15 residues. Germline V gene data show CDR1 as KGHSH and CDR2 as LQKENI. Germline trimming cut 6 bases from V and 2 bases from J; bases unmatched to any gene: 8. The CDR3 DNA is TGTGCCAGCTCTCCCGGGACTAGTTGGCAAGAGACCCAGTACTTC. Its protein is CASSPGTSWQETQYF.

This clone was counted between two and nine times. The chain combines TRBV19 with TRBJ2-7; the match to TRBD1 covers 9 bases. The CDR3 spans 15 residues. From germline, CDR1 is LNHDA and CDR2 SQIVND (reference sequence). With V trimmed by 1 base and J by 4 bases, 5 bases remained unmatched. The CDR3 nucleotides are TGTGCCAGTAGTATAGGGACAGGGGACCGGTACGAGCAGTACTTC. Its translation is CASSIGTGDRYEQYF.

This clone came up a few times. V is TRBV7-9 and J is TRBJ2-7; D call uncertain. Germline-derived CDR1 and CDR2 are SEHNR and FQNEAQ (reference sequence). The ends were cut back, 1 base at V and 3 bases at J, with 7 bases in the middle. The CDR3 length is 13 residues. CDR3: CASSLDTFYEQYF. The CDR3 DNA is TGTGCCAGCAGCTTAGACACATTCTACGAGCAGTACTTC.